This T cell receptor beta chain derives from a study of blood T cells in healthy people across ages. Germline CDR1 is LGHNA and CDR2 is YSLEER. V lost 4 bases and J lost 3; bases outside the gene matches: 5. The CDR3 spans 15 residues. Study-level findings and limits: Long-lived donors had more naive CD4+ cells and higher diversity than aged donors. With naive T cell percentage, TCR beta diversity showed a strong correlation.

Note on this clonotype: Its antigen is still unknown.

A second PCR, run for about 7 to 11 cycles, used a sample-barcoded 5' primer plus a J-beta primer mix. MiXCR, run by TCRdb on the 5' RACE reads, gives a single entry per CDR3 protein. Of approximately 2,000,000 distinct CDR3 sequences in the sample, approximately 40% were seen once. For every donor, a draw yielded roughly 10 milliliters of peripheral blood. Each sample yielded at least 7 million isolated PBMCs. The source of this sequence is a human donor in good health. Specimen: blood. The chain joins TRBV4-3 to TRBJ2-2; 7 bases are a match to TRBD2. The CDR3 DNA is TGCGCCAGCAGCCCCCGACTAGCTGACACCGGGGAGCTGTTTTTT. This sequence encodes CASSPRLADTGELFF.